The rows below give T cell receptor beta chains drawn from one sample of a study of circulating and synovial CD4+ cells in juvenile arthritis. Data came from immunoSEQ multiplex PCR; TCRdb stores just in-frame clones and leaves some out. The sample holds over 30,000 clones, approximately 93% seen once. Sequenced material: CD4+ T cells from blood. The receptors stem from a human donor with juvenile idiopathic arthritis. The CDR3 runs from the conserved cysteine through the conserved F or W.

CDR3 protein,V gene,J gene
CASSTDRSYEQYF,TRBV7-2,TRBJ2-7
CASSQLGTGYNYGYTF,TRBV4-3,TRBJ1-2
CASSSRGVAFGNQPQHF,TRBV5-5,TRBJ1-5
CASSVLGGVSYNEQFF,TRBV9,TRBJ2-1
CASSTGGMGYTF,TRBV18,TRBJ1-2
CAGRGDSTYNEQFF,TRBV2,TRBJ2-1
CASSPGRGRTQYF,TRBV5-6,TRBJ2-5
CASSLDWGYNSPLHF,TRBV7-9,TRBJ1-6
CASSPPDRGMKETQYF,TRBV18,TRBJ2-5
CASSGGQGNPNSPLHF,TRBV7-9,TRBJ1-6
CASSLVSAQGAYNSPLHF,TRBV7-9,TRBJ1-6
CATSRDPLNTEAFF,TRBV15,TRBJ1-1
CAWSVRQGFDYGYTF,TRBV30,TRBJ1-2
CANRQGKGGEQYF,TRBV10-3,TRBJ2-7
CASSGDRVEGYTF,TRBV2,TRBJ1-2
CASSRTGTAHGYTF,TRBV6-1,TRBJ1-2
CASSYSRRTGKLFF,TRBV6-5,TRBJ1-4
CASSSGQGAPDTQYF,TRBV5-1,TRBJ2-3
CASSLASGDGGEKLFF,TRBV7-9,TRBJ1-4
CASSTRTVGYTF,TRBV6-6,TRBJ1-2